These T cell receptor beta chains were read from a single sample in a study of cytomegalovirus exposure and HLA in healthy donors. Method: immunoSEQ multiplex PCR; TCRdb's copy keeps in-frame clones and lacks some. This table has 100,000 to 150,000 clones, around 90% appearing once. Sequenced sample: PBMCs. The receptor set was obtained from a woman aged 18-29 years in good health and CMV-seronegative. Both conserved end residues are part of each CDR3. Each record gives: V gene, J gene, D gene, clone size, CDR3 protein, CDR3 DNA. D genes are given only for firm matches. Rows give clone size only sometimes, using once, few, many, or a class for an expanded clone.

v_call: TRBV29-1
j_call: TRBJ2-3
d_call: .
clone_size: .
cdr3_aa: CSLTRQDTQYF
cdr3_nt: TGCAGCCTAACAAGACAGGATACGCAGTATTTT

v_call: TRBV4-1
j_call: TRBJ1-2
d_call: .
clone_size: .
cdr3_aa: CASSQEPQGPYGYTF
cdr3_nt: TGCGCCAGCAGCCAAGAGCCACAGGGCCCCTATGGCTACACCTTC

v_call: TRBV2
j_call: TRBJ2-5
d_call: .
clone_size: few
cdr3_aa: CAGGTEETQYF
cdr3_nt: TGTGCCGGCGGGACGGAGGAGACCCAGTACTTC

v_call: TRBV6-6
j_call: TRBJ2-7
d_call: .
clone_size: .
cdr3_aa: CASSYLLKPSYEQYF
cdr3_nt: TGTGCCAGCAGTTACCTTCTCAAGCCGTCCTACGAGCAGTACTTC

v_call: TRBV27
j_call: TRBJ2-3
d_call: TRBD2
clone_size: .
cdr3_aa: CASSSTTSAADTQYF
cdr3_nt: TGTGCCAGCAGTTCAACGACTAGCGCAGCAGATACGCAGTATTTT

v_call: TRBV21-1
j_call: TRBJ2-3
d_call: .
clone_size: .
cdr3_aa: CASSKLFGGMKADTQYF
cdr3_nt: TGTGCCAGCAGCAAACTCTTCGGCGGGATGAAGGCAGATACGCAGTATTTT

v_call: TRBV29-1
j_call: TRBJ1-1
d_call: .
clone_size: once
cdr3_aa: CSVDRRMNTEAFF
cdr3_nt: TGCAGCGTTGACAGGAGGATGAACACTGAAGCTTTCTTT

v_call: TRBV11-3
j_call: TRBJ1-2
d_call: TRBD1
clone_size: .
cdr3_aa: CASSLEQGVQGYTF
cdr3_nt: TGTGCCAGCAGCCTGGAACAGGGGGTTCAGGGCTACACCTTC

v_call: TRBV9
j_call: TRBJ2-3
d_call: TRBD2
clone_size: .
cdr3_aa: CASSPRRAGSTDTQYF
cdr3_nt: TGTGCCAGCAGCCCCCGGCGAGCGGGAAGCACAGATACGCAGTATTTT

v_call: TRBV19
j_call: TRBJ1-4
d_call: .
clone_size: .
cdr3_aa: CASSPAGEKLFF
cdr3_nt: TGTGCCAGTAGTCCCGCGGGCGAAAAACTGTTTTTT

v_call: TRBV9
j_call: TRBJ2-3
d_call: TRBD2
clone_size: .
cdr3_aa: CASSVATGGLAASTDTQYF
cdr3_nt: TGTGCCAGCAGCGTAGCTACGGGAGGACTAGCGGCTAGCACAGATACGCAGTATTTT

v_call: TRBV9
j_call: TRBJ2-1
d_call: TRBD1
clone_size: .
cdr3_aa: CASSVAGTALGNEQFF
cdr3_nt: TGTGCCAGCAGCGTAGCTGGGACAGCCCTAGGGAATGAGCAGTTCTTC

v_call: TRBV5-1
j_call: TRBJ2-1
d_call: TRBD2
clone_size: .
cdr3_aa: CASSLLAGVRNEQFF
cdr3_nt: TGCGCCAGCAGCTTGTTAGCGGGAGTGCGTAATGAGCAGTTCTTC

v_call: TRBV29-1
j_call: TRBJ1-3
d_call: .
clone_size: .
cdr3_aa: CSAEGQNSGNTIYF
cdr3_nt: TGCAGCGCTGAAGGACAGAACTCTGGAAACACCATATATTTT

v_call: TRBV13
j_call: TRBJ1-1
d_call: .
clone_size: .
cdr3_aa: CASSLALGRRTEAFF
cdr3_nt: TGTGCCAGCAGCTTAGCTCTGGGCAGGCGTACTGAAGCTTTCTTT

v_call: TRBV30
j_call: TRBJ1-2
d_call: .
clone_size: few
cdr3_aa: CAWSSTETNYGYTF
cdr3_nt: TGTGCCTGGAGTTCGACAGAAACCAACTATGGCTACACCTTC

v_call: TRBV7-2
j_call: TRBJ2-7
d_call: TRBD2
clone_size: once
cdr3_aa: CASSLGFFGRALEQYF
cdr3_nt: TGTGCCAGCAGCTTAGGATTTTTCGGGAGGGCCCTCGAGCAGTACTTC

v_call: TRBV9
j_call: TRBJ2-3
d_call: TRBD2
clone_size: .
cdr3_aa: CASSVGTSGIRDTQYF
cdr3_nt: TGTGCCAGCAGCGTAGGGACTAGCGGGATACGGGATACGCAGTATTTT

v_call: TRBV7-8
j_call: TRBJ1-5
d_call: .
clone_size: .
cdr3_aa: CASSLARENQPQHF
cdr3_nt: TGTGCCAGCAGCTTAGCGCGCGAGAATCAGCCCCAGCATTTT

v_call: TRBV27
j_call: TRBJ2-7
d_call: TRBD2
clone_size: .
cdr3_aa: CASSPGTSGFSYEQYF
cdr3_nt: TGTGCCAGCAGTCCCGGGACTAGCGGGTTTTCCTACGAGCAGTACTTC

v_call: TRBV2
j_call: TRBJ2-5
d_call: .
clone_size: .
cdr3_aa: CASRKRGGTYETQYF
cdr3_nt: TGTGCCAGCAGGAAAAGGGGCGGGACTTACGAGACCCAGTACTTC

v_call: TRBV2
j_call: TRBJ1-2
d_call: .
clone_size: .
cdr3_aa: CASRTQQRGGYTF
cdr3_nt: TGTGCCAGCAGGACACAGCAACGGGGTGGCTACACCTTC

v_call: TRBV7-6
j_call: TRBJ2-2
d_call: .
clone_size: .
cdr3_aa: CASSLGGNTGELFF
cdr3_nt: TGTGCCAGCAGCTTAGGCGGGAACACCGGGGAGCTGTTTTTT

v_call: TRBV7-9
j_call: TRBJ2-7
d_call: TRBD2
clone_size: .
cdr3_aa: CASSAGLAGGGRSYEQYF
cdr3_nt: TGTGCCAGCAGCGCGGGACTAGCGGGAGGGGGTCGGTCCTACGAGCAGTACTTC

v_call: TRBV5-1
j_call: TRBJ2-7
d_call: .
clone_size: .
cdr3_aa: CASSTTYEQYF
cdr3_nt: TGCGCCAGCAGCACAACCTACGAGCAGTACTTC

v_call: TRBV5-1
j_call: TRBJ2-3
d_call: .
clone_size: .
cdr3_aa: CASSLTLIISEPDTQYF
cdr3_nt: TGCGCCAGCAGCTTGACTCTAATTATTAGCGAGCCCGATACGCAGTATTTT

v_call: TRBV4-1
j_call: TRBJ2-3
d_call: .
clone_size: once
cdr3_aa: CASSLTSTAVRADTQYF
cdr3_nt: TGCGCCAGCAGCCTAACGTCGACGGCCGTGAGGGCAGATACGCAGTATTTT

v_call: TRBV11-2
j_call: TRBJ1-3
d_call: .
clone_size: .
cdr3_aa: CASSPTSSGNTIYF
cdr3_nt: TGTGCCAGCAGCCCGACATCCTCTGGAAACACCATATATTTT

v_call: TRBV4-1
j_call: TRBJ2-4
d_call: .
clone_size: .
cdr3_aa: CASSHDPGVKNIQYF
cdr3_nt: TGCGCCAGCAGCCACGACCCGGGGGTTAAAAACATTCAGTACTTC

v_call: TRBV9
j_call: TRBJ2-1
d_call: TRBD2
clone_size: .
cdr3_aa: CASSVGSSGLDNEQFF
cdr3_nt: TGTGCCAGCAGCGTAGGGTCTAGCGGATTAGACAATGAGCAGTTCTTC

v_call: TRBV28
j_call: TRBJ1-2
d_call: .
clone_size: .
cdr3_aa: CASNLSGGYGYTF
cdr3_nt: TGTGCCAGCAACTTATCGGGGGGGTATGGCTACACCTTC

v_call: TRBV7-6
j_call: TRBJ1-1
d_call: TRBD1
clone_size: .
cdr3_aa: CASSLGTGGRRTEAFF
cdr3_nt: TGTGCCAGCAGCCTTGGGACAGGGGGCCGGAGGACTGAAGCTTTCTTT

v_call: TRBV19
j_call: TRBJ2-2
d_call: .
clone_size: .
cdr3_aa: CASSIYRNANTGELFF
cdr3_nt: TGTGCCAGTAGTATCTACAGGAACGCGAACACCGGGGAGCTGTTTTTT

v_call: TRBV5-6
j_call: TRBJ1-2
d_call: .
clone_size: .
cdr3_aa: CASSLAPSRRGGYTF
cdr3_nt: TGTGCCAGCAGCTTGGCGCCGTCCCGGCGGGGTGGCTACACCTTC

v_call: TRBV12-2
j_call: TRBJ2-7
d_call: .
clone_size: .
cdr3_aa: CASRTLGLAGGGAYEQYF
cdr3_nt: TGTGCAAGTCGCACTCTAGGACTAGCGGGAGGGGGGGCCTACGAGCAGTACTTC

v_call: TRBV5-1
j_call: TRBJ2-1
d_call: TRBD1
clone_size: .
cdr3_aa: CASSDGTGRGYNEQFF
cdr3_nt: TGCGCCAGCAGTGACGGGACAGGGCGGGGGTACAATGAGCAGTTCTTC

v_call: TRBV10-2
j_call: TRBJ2-2
d_call: TRBD2
clone_size: .
cdr3_aa: CASEAGAGELFF
cdr3_nt: TGCGCCAGCGAAGCGGGAGCCGGGGAGCTGTTTTTT

v_call: TRBV11-3
j_call: TRBJ2-1
d_call: .
clone_size: .
cdr3_aa: CASSLGTANEQFF
cdr3_nt: TGTGCCAGCAGCTTAGGGACAGCTAATGAGCAGTTCTTC

v_call: TRBV19
j_call: TRBJ1-4
d_call: .
clone_size: .
cdr3_aa: CASSPRGPREKLFF
cdr3_nt: TGTGCCAGTAGTCCCCGGGGTCCTCGGGAAAAACTGTTTTTT

v_call: TRBV20-1
j_call: TRBJ2-1
d_call: TRBD2
clone_size: .
cdr3_aa: CSAPRGTSLFF
cdr3_nt: TGCAGTGCCCCTAGAGGGACTAGTTTGTTCTTC

v_call: TRBV7-9
j_call: TRBJ1-1
d_call: TRBD1
clone_size: .
cdr3_aa: CASSLEQGEEAFF
cdr3_nt: TGTGCCAGCAGCTTAGAACAGGGGGAGGAAGCTTTCTTT

v_call: TRBV18
j_call: TRBJ2-7
d_call: TRBD2
clone_size: .
cdr3_aa: CASSPPGRAHEQYF
cdr3_nt: TGTGCCAGCTCACCGCCCGGGAGGGCCCATGAGCAGTACTTC

v_call: TRBV18
j_call: TRBJ2-1
d_call: TRBD2
clone_size: once
cdr3_aa: CASSPPWLAGAYNEQFF
cdr3_nt: TGTGCCAGCTCACCCCCGTGGCTAGCGGGGGCCTACAATGAGCAGTTCTTC

v_call: TRBV29-1
j_call: TRBJ1-1
d_call: .
clone_size: .
cdr3_aa: CSVPDTEAFF
cdr3_nt: TGCAGCGTTCCCGACACTGAAGCTTTCTTT

v_call: TRBV5-4
j_call: TRBJ1-1
d_call: .
clone_size: .
cdr3_aa: CASSGITGYTEAFF
cdr3_nt: TGTGCCAGCAGCGGAATAACAGGGTACACTGAAGCTTTCTTT

v_call: TRBV6-1
j_call: TRBJ1-2
d_call: .
clone_size: .
cdr3_aa: CASSTFGSGYTF
cdr3_nt: TGTGCCAGCAGCACCTTCGGGTCTGGCTACACCTTC

v_call: TRBV7-8
j_call: TRBJ2-1
d_call: TRBD2
clone_size: .
cdr3_aa: CASSSRVAGGPNEQFF
cdr3_nt: TGTGCCAGCAGCTCGAGGGTAGCGGGAGGGCCCAATGAGCAGTTCTTC

v_call: TRBV11-3
j_call: TRBJ2-7
d_call: .
clone_size: .
cdr3_aa: CASSWGDYEQYF
cdr3_nt: TGTGCCAGCAGCTGGGGGGACTACGAGCAGTACTTC

v_call: TRBV29-1
j_call: TRBJ2-5
d_call: .
clone_size: once
cdr3_aa: CSVEEGFRGETQYF
cdr3_nt: TGCAGCGTTGAAGAAGGATTCAGGGGAGAGACCCAGTACTTC

v_call: TRBV25-1
j_call: TRBJ2-7
d_call: .
clone_size: few
cdr3_aa: CASSEGQGFPLYEQYF
cdr3_nt: TGTGCCAGCAGTGAGGGGCAGGGGTTTCCCCTCTACGAGCAGTACTTC

v_call: TRBV4-1
j_call: TRBJ2-7
d_call: TRBD2
clone_size: .
cdr3_aa: CASSPGAASGSGEQYF
cdr3_nt: TGCGCCAGCAGCCCGGGGGCGGCTAGCGGGAGTGGGGAGCAGTACTTC

v_call: TRBV29-1
j_call: TRBJ2-3
d_call: TRBD1
clone_size: .
cdr3_aa: CSTTGTGNRDTQYF
cdr3_nt: TGCAGCACGACCGGGACAGGGAATCGAGATACGCAGTATTTT

v_call: TRBV5-6
j_call: TRBJ2-7
d_call: TRBD2
clone_size: .
cdr3_aa: CASSGTSVTYEQYF
cdr3_nt: TGTGCCAGCAGCGGGACTAGCGTCACCTACGAGCAGTACTTC

v_call: TRBV18
j_call: TRBJ2-1
d_call: TRBD1
clone_size: .
cdr3_aa: CASSPGQVFQYEQFF
cdr3_nt: TGTGCCAGCTCACCAGGACAGGTATTCCAATATGAGCAGTTCTTC

v_call: TRBV5-1
j_call: TRBJ2-3
d_call: TRBD2
clone_size: .
cdr3_aa: CASSLAVLAGTDTQYF
cdr3_nt: TGCGCCAGCAGCTTGGCCGTACTAGCGGGCACAGATACGCAGTATTTT

v_call: TRBV4-1
j_call: TRBJ2-7
d_call: .
clone_size: .
cdr3_aa: CASSQESVRAPEQYF
cdr3_nt: TGCGCCAGCAGCCAAGAATCGGTGAGGGCCCCCGAGCAGTACTTC

v_call: TRBV14
j_call: TRBJ1-1
d_call: .
clone_size: .
cdr3_aa: CASSYTVGTEAFF
cdr3_nt: TGTGCCAGCAGCTATACTGTCGGTACTGAAGCTTTCTTT

v_call: TRBV13
j_call: TRBJ2-1
d_call: TRBD2
clone_size: .
cdr3_aa: CASSFSSGRAVDEQFF
cdr3_nt: TGTGCCAGCAGCTTTTCTAGCGGGAGGGCCGTCGATGAGCAGTTCTTC

v_call: TRBV12-1
j_call: TRBJ2-2
d_call: .
clone_size: .
cdr3_aa: CASSSLDGGRGVPGELFF
cdr3_nt: TGTGCCAGCAGCTCCCTGGACGGCGGGAGGGGAGTCCCCGGGGAGCTGTTTTTT